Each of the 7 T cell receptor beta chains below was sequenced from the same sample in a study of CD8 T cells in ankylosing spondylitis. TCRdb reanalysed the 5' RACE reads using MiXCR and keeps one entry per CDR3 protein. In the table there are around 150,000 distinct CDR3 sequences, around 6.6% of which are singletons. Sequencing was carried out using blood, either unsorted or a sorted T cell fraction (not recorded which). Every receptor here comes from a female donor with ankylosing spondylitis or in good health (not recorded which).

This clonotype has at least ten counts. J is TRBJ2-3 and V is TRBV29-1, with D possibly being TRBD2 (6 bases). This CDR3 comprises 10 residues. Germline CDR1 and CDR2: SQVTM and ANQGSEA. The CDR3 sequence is CREGTDTQYF. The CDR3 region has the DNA TGCAGGGAGGGAACAGATACGCAGTATTTT.

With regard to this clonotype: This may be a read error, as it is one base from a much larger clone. CDR3 loop: CASTLGQSNTGELFF. The CDR3 DNA sequence: TGTGCCAGCACCCTGGGACAGTCGAACACCGGGGAGCTGTTTTTT. The J gene is TRBJ2-2, the V gene TRBV2; 7 nucleotides align to TRBD1. V gave up 7 bases and J gave up 0 bases; unmatched junction bases: 5. The length of the CDR3 is 15 residues. Germline-derived CDR1 and CDR2 are SNHLY and FYNNEI.

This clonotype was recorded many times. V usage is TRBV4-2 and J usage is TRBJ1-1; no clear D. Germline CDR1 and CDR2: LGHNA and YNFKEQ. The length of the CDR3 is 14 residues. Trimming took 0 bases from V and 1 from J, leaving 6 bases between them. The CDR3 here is CASSQEEGNTEAFF. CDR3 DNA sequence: TGTGCCAGCAGCCAAGAAGAGGGGAACACTGAAGCTTTCTTT.

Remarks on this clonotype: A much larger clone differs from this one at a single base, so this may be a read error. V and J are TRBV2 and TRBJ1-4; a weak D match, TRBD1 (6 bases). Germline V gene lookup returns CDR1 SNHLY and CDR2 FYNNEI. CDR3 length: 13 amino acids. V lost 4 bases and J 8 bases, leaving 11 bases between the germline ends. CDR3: CASSGGLLEKLFF. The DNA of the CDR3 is TGTGCCAGCAGTGGGGGGCTTCTGGAAAAACTGTTTTTT.

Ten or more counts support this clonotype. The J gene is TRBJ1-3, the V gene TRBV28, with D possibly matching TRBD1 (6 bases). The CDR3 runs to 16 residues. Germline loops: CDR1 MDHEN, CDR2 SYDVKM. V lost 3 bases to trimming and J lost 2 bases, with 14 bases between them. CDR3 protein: CASSFAQGRTGNTIYF. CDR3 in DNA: TGTGCCAGCAGTTTCGCTCAGGGGCGAACTGGAAACACCATATATTTT.

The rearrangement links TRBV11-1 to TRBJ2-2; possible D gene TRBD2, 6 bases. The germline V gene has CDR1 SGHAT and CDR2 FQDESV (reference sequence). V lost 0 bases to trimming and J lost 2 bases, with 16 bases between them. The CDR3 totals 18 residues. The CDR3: CASSLAHSRDLNTGELFF. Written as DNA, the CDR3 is TGTGCCAGCAGCTTAGCCCATAGCCGGGACTTAAACACCGGGGAGCTGTTTTTT.

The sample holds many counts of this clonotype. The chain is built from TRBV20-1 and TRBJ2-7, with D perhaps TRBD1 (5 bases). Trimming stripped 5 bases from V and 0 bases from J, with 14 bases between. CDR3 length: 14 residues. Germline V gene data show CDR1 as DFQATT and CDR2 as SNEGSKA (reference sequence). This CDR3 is CSAPRDSSSYEQYF. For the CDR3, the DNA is TGCAGTGCTCCTCGTGACAGTAGCTCCTACGAGCAGTACTTC.